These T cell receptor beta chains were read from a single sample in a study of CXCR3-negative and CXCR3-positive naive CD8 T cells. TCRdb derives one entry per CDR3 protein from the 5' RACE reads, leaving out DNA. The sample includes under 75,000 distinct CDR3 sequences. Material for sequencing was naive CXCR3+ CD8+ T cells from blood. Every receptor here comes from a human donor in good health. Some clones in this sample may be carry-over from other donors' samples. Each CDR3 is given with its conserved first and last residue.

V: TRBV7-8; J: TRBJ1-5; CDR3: CASSLLQGNQPQHF
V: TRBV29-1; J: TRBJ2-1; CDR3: CSAAAGSYNEQFF
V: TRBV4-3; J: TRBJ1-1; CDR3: CASSQERDRGSEAFF
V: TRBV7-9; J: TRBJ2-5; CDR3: CASSLSLAETQYF
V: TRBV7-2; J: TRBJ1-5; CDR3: CASSLALGPGAAQHF
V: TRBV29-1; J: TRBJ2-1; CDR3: CSVEGLAGDEQFF
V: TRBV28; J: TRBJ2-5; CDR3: CASRRDVSRETQYF
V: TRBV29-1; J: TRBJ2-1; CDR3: CSVESGGRFSYNEQFF
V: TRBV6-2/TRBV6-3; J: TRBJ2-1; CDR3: CASSYSIELLYNEQFF
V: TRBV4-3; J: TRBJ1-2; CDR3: CASSQDPTWTGFYGYTF
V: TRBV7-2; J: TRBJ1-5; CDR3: CASSWGRGSNQPQHF
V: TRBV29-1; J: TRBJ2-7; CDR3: CSVEDEGGESYEQYF
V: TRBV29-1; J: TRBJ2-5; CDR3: CSVEGGADETQYF
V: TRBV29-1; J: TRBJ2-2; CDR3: CSVADHTGELFF
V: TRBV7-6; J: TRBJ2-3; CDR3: CASSFDRGGTDTQYF
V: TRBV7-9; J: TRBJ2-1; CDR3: CASSEVRLLVNEQFF
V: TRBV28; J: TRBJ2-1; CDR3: CASSSMFGSDRAYNEQFF